The entry below describes one TCR beta chain. This clone occurred a few times. Its antigen is not yet known. Base qualities are not recorded, but no much larger clone differs from it by a single base. Library preparation used the immunoSEQ multiplex PCR assay. Sourced from immuneACCESS, this table was stored by TCRdb with only in-frame sequences that have V and J called. A share of the clones is absent; for the studies checked, an unresolved V gene accounts for under half, and the remainder has no known explanation. The sample table lists around 60,000 clones, about 90% of them with a count of one. The ten most abundant clones make up about 0.49% of the sample. This entry belongs to a study of T cell changes during pregnancy in multiple sclerosis (dated by TCRdb to between 2018 and 2021). Concerning the study at large: The study examined how the T cell repertoire changed over the course of pregnancy in women with multiple sclerosis.

From the cysteine through the phenylalanine, the CDR3 covers 17 amino acids. Only the CDR3 portion is preserved as DNA: 51 bases, with reading frame beginning at the first base. CDR1 SNHLY and CDR2 FYNNEI were looked up in the germline V gene. V has 7 bases trimmed and J has 3 bases trimmed; junction bases matching no gene number 17. The rearrangement joined TRBV2 to TRBJ2-5; the central 7 bases match TRBD2. Sequencing used CD4+ T cells from peripheral blood mononuclear cells, obtained after pregnancy. This sequence was found in a female donor in good health, enrolled as a control in a pregnancy study. The CDR3 protein sequence reads: CASKVGGGAGSKETQYF. Here is the DNA: TGTGCCAGCAAAGTTGGGGGGGGAGCAGGTAGTAAAGAGACCCAGTACTTC.